This T cell receptor (beta chain) derives from a study of blood T cell repertoires in COVID-19. On the study more broadly: Sites in the United States, Italy and Spain provided acute and convalescent COVID-19 samples. The cDNA or gDNA used as material had been derived from T cells, B-cell-depleted T cells, or PBMCs.

Original processing methods: Nucleated cell counts were estimated from reference gene primer amplification. The table came from immunoSEQ multiplex PCR; TCRdb's copy has only in-frame clones and leaves some out. V and J calls and clone size come straight from that table; D and trimming were deduced from the DNA. The top ten clones hold approximately 3.8% of a sample with about 150,000 clones, approximately 86% of them seen once. Participant ages covered roughly 18 to 89 years across about two dozen US areas. This clone was recorded once. In germline, CDR1 is SGHTA, CDR2 FQGNSA. Unmatched junction bases numbered 7, after V lost 5 bases and J lost 5 bases. This CDR3 spans 14 amino acids.

The sequence was obtained from a middle-aged woman who had been exposed to COVID-19. Sequencing was performed on PBMCs or T cells enriched from blood (not recorded which). V is TRBV7-2 and J is TRBJ2-5; 8 positions match TRBD1. CDR3 DNA sequence: TGTGCCAGCAGCGAAGGGACAGGACACGAGACCCAGTACTTC. It encodes CASSEGTGHETQYF.